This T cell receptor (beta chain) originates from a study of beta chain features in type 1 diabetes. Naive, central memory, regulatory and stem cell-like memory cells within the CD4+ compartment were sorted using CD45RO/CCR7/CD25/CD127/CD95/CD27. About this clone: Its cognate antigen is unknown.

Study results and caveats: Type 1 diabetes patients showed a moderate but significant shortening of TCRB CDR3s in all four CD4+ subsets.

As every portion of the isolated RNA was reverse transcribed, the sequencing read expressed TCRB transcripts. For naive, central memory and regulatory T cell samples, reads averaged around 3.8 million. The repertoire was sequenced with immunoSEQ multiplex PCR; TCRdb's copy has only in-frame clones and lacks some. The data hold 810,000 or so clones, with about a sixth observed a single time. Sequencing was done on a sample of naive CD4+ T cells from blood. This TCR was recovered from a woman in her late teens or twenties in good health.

The CDR3: CASSFSGTADTQYF. The CDR3 DNA is TGTGCCAGCAGTTTTAGCGGGACGGCAGATACGCAGTATTTT. This rearrangement joins TRBV28 to TRBJ2-3, with 8 bases that match TRBD2. The V gene end was trimmed by 3 bases and the J gene end by 4 bases; junction bases not matched to a gene: 3. CDR1 and CDR2 (germline): MDHEN, SYDVKM. CDR3 size: 14 residues.